The 3 T cell receptor beta chains listed next were all sequenced from one sample in a study of T cells after yellow fever vaccination. TCRdb used MiXCR to reprocess the 5' RACE reads, holding one entry per CDR3 protein. This sample has about 340,000 distinct CDR3 sequences; around an eighth occur once, and the top ten carry 3% to 4%. Sequenced material: CD4+ T cells sorted from PBMCs, taken 15 days after the yellow fever booster vaccination. The receptors shown here come from a man aged 18 to 30 who received the YFV17D yellow fever vaccine.

The chain recombines TRBV29-1 with TRBJ1-3, with D unresolved. Trimming stripped 4 bases from V and 2 bases from J, with 3 bases between. The CDR3 spans 11 residues. Germline V gives CDR1 SQVTM, CDR2 ANQGSEA. The CDR3 spells CSVAAGNTIYF. The CDR3 DNA sequence: TGCAGCGTTGCGGCTGGAAACACCATATATTTT.

This chain joins TRBV4-2 and TRBJ2-5, with TRBD1 matching over 7 bases. After removal of 4 bases from V and 3 bases from J, the junction contained 8 bases not matched to a gene. The CDR3 extends over 15 amino acids. Germline loops: CDR1 LGHNA, CDR2 YNFKEQ. The CDR3 reads CASSPTWGQKETQYF. In DNA form, the CDR3 reads TGTGCCAGCAGCCCCACTTGGGGACAGAAAGAGACCCAGTACTTC.

V usage is TRBV7-2 and J usage is TRBJ2-3; the match to TRBD2 covers 9 bases. The CDR3 consists of 16 residues. Germline CDR1 is SGHTA and CDR2 is FQGNSA. V shed 4 bases, J shed 9 bases, and the junction held 14 bases outside the gene matches. CDR3 in DNA: TGTGCCAGCAGCTCCTCCGCCAGCGGGGGGACCCAAACGCAGTATTTT. Its protein is CASSSSASGGTQTQYF.